Following are 19 T cell receptor beta chains from one sample sequenced in a study of STAT5B mutations in CD4+ large granular lymphocyte leukemia. Method: immunoSEQ multiplex PCR; TCRdb's copy keeps in-frame clones and lacks some. The sample yields 20,000 to 25,000 clones, 79% seen once. The sequenced material came from CD4+ T cells from blood buffy coats. The receptors were gathered from a human donor in good health.

This chain links TRBV10-3 with TRBJ2-7, with a weak D call TRBD2 (5 bases). Germline V gene lookup returns CDR1 ENHRY and CDR2 SYGVKD. Trimming removed 0 bases from V and 2 bases from J, with 20 bases in between. CDR3 length: 18 residues. The CDR3 region has the DNA TGTGCCATCAGTGAGTCAGTAGGTCGCACTAGTTACCCCTACGAGCAGTACTTC. Its translation is CAISESVGRTSYPYEQYF.

The chain recombines TRBV6-1 with TRBJ2-1; D might be TRBD2 (6 bases). The ends were cut back, 2 bases at V and 9 bases at J, with 17 bases in the middle. Germline CDR1 MNHNS, CDR2 SASEGT. The CDR3 has 15 residues. The CDR3 protein is CASSELGGTGTEQFF. The CDR3, as DNA: TGTGCCAGCAGTGAACTGGGCGGGACGGGTACTGAGCAGTTCTTC.

This rearrangement joins TRBV25-1 to TRBJ1-3; 7 bases line up with TRBD1. With V trimmed by 3 bases and J by 0 bases, 2 bases remained unmatched. This CDR3 has 15 amino acids. Germline-derived CDR1 and CDR2 are MGHDK and SYGVNS. CDR3 bases: TGTGCCAGCAGTGACCCAGGGGGCTCTGGAAACACCATATATTTT. Protein product: CASSDPGGSGNTIYF.

The rearrangement links TRBV2 to TRBJ1-1, with 7 bases identical to TRBD1. The CDR3 totals 15 residues. Germline V gives CDR1 SNHLY, CDR2 FYNNEI. V dropped 7 bases and J dropped 8; count of bases not matched to a gene: 16. CDR3 in amino acids: CASTRGQGAAAEAFF. The CDR3 region has the DNA TGTGCCAGCACGAGGGGGCAAGGGGCCGCGGCCGAAGCTTTCTTT.

The chain links TRBV5-1 to TRBJ2-7; tentative D call: TRBD1 (5 bases). Germline V gives CDR1 SGHRS, CDR2 YFSETQ. The germline V and J ends were trimmed by 0 bases and 3 bases, with 13 bases remaining between them. The CDR3 is 15 residues long. CDR3 bases: TGCGCCAGCAGCTTGGACCAGGGCTTTCTCTACGAGCAGTACTTC. This encodes CASSLDQGFLYEQYF.

The rearrangement joins TRBV10-3 to TRBJ1-2, with D perhaps TRBD1 (6 bases). This CDR3 comprises 16 residues. The V end lost 2 bases, the J end lost 4 bases, and 17 bases lay between the germline ends. From germline, CDR1 is ENHRY and CDR2 SYGVKD. CDR3 loop: CAISEEYRARTYGYTF. The CDR3 nucleotides read TGTGCCATCAGTGAGGAGTACAGGGCTCGGACCTATGGCTACACCTTC.

The chain carries TRBV27 and TRBJ2-2; tentatively, D is TRBD2 (5 bases). Germline V gene sequence: CDR1 MNHEY, CDR2 SMNVEV (reference sequence). This CDR3 region has 13 residues. V lost 4 bases to trimming and J lost 5 bases, with 8 bases between them. The CDR3 DNA reads as TGTGCCAGCAGTTCCTGGACTACCGGGGAGCTGTTTTTT. Translated: CASSSWTTGELFF.

V usage is TRBV19 and J usage is TRBJ2-5; D call uncertain. Trimming pared 6 bases from V and 2 bases from J, leaving 10 bases between. The CDR3 runs to 13 residues. Per germline, CDR1 LNHDA and CDR2 SQIVND (reference sequence). The CDR3 loop is CASSGPSQETQYF. The CDR3 DNA reads TGTGCCAGTAGCGGTCCTTCGCAAGAGACCCAGTACTTC.

The chain joins TRBV2 to TRBJ1-2; unclear D gene. The length of the CDR3 is 11 residues. V lost 8 bases to trimming and J lost 6 bases, with 10 bases between them. CDR1 is SNHLY, CDR2 FYNNEI, per germline. The CDR3 DNA sequence: TGTGCCAGCTTCCGTTTTAATGGCTACACCTTC. It specifies CASFRFNGYTF.

The V call is TRBV2, the J call TRBJ1-6; D is unclear. The CDR3 covers 13 residues. The ends were cut back, 7 bases at V and 3 bases at J, with 7 bases in the middle. Germline CDR1 and CDR2: SNHLY and FYNNEI. The CDR3 DNA sequence: TGTGCCAGCATGAGCAGCTATAATTCACCCCTCCACTTT. Protein: CASMSSYNSPLHF.

The gene calls are TRBV10-3 and TRBJ2-7; no firm D call. The germline gives CDR1 ENHRY, CDR2 SYGVKD. V was pared by 3 bases and J by 3 bases, with 12 bases between. This CDR3 has 14 amino acids. CDR3 DNA sequence: TGTGCCATCAGTGACGTTGGTTCTGGCTACGAGCAGTACTTC. Its translation: CAISDVGSGYEQYF.

The chain combines TRBV11-2 with TRBJ1-2, with TRBD1 as a possible D gene (5 bases). Germline CDR1 reads SGHAT; CDR2 reads FQNNGV. The CDR3 spans 14 residues. The V end lost 1 base, the J end lost 6 bases, and 12 bases lay between the germline ends. The CDR3 spells CASSLGAGGDGYTF. DNA of the CDR3: TGTGCCAGCAGCTTAGGAGCTGGGGGGGATGGCTACACCTTC.

V and J are TRBV9 and TRBJ2-5, with TRBD1 matching 9 bases. The V segment lost 4 bases and the J segment 5 bases; nucleotides outside the gene matches: 12. The CDR3 spans 16 residues. Germline CDR1 and CDR2: SGDLS and YYNGEE. CDR3: CASSTSGTGRIETQYF. CDR3 nucleotide sequence: TGTGCCAGCAGCACCTCCGGGACAGGGAGGATTGAGACCCAGTACTTC. Full variable domain (missing parts from reference TRBV9 and TRBJ2-5): DSGVTQTPKHLITATGQRVTLRCSPRSGDLSVYWYQQSLDQGLQFLIQYYNGEERAKGNILERFSAQQFPDLHSELNLSSLELGDSALYFCASSTSGTGRIETQYFGPGTRLLVL.

The CDR3 DNA reads as TGTGCCAGCAGCTCCTACAGCTACGAGCAGTACTTC. Protein sequence: CASSSYSYEQYF. The chain couples TRBV5-6 to TRBJ2-7; no definite D call. CDR3 size: 12 residues. V lost 3 bases to trimming and J lost 3 bases, with 7 bases between them. Germline CDR1 reads SGHDT; CDR2 reads YYEEEE.

The CDR3 DNA is TGCGCCAGCAGCCAAGTTCAGACCCAAGAGACCCAGTACTTC. Translated: CASSQVQTQETQYF. The V and J genes are TRBV4-1 and TRBJ2-5; D is unclear. V lost 1 base and J 1 base, leaving 7 bases between the germline ends. Looked up from germline, CDR1 is MGHRA and CDR2 is YSYEKL. The CDR3 has 14 amino acids.

The rearrangement joins TRBV6-5 to TRBJ1-2, with 7 bases fitting TRBD1. The CDR3 totals 13 residues. CDR1 MNHEY and CDR2 SVGAGI come from the germline V gene. V lost 6 bases, J lost 6 bases, and 7 bases stayed unmatched. This chain's CDR3 is CASRIPGQNGYTF. The CDR3 DNA is TGTGCCAGCAGGATCCCGGGACAGAATGGCTACACCTTC.

The chain has TRBV30 and TRBJ2-4; weak D call: TRBD2 (6 bases). The V gene's germline CDR1 is GTSNPN and CDR2 SVGIG (reference sequence). CDR3 length: 13 amino acids. The CDR3 coding sequence is TGTGCTTTCCGGGAGCGCGCCAAAAACATTCAGTACTTC. As protein: CAFRERAKNIQYF.

This clone was observed once. The chain employs TRBV5-1 and TRBJ1-2, with D perhaps TRBD1 (5 bases). The V and J ends lost 4 bases and 3 bases respectively, with 10 bases between them. The CDR3 extends over 13 amino acids. Germline V gene data show CDR1 as SGHRS and CDR2 as YFSETQ. The CDR3 region is CASSIDRDYGYTF. The CDR3 nucleotides read TGCGCCAGCAGCATTGACAGAGACTATGGCTACACCTTC.

The gene calls are TRBV10-3 and TRBJ2-1; D not resolved. The CDR3 is 14 residues long. V dropped 0 bases and J dropped 9 bases, with 12 bases sitting between them. Germline-derived CDR1 and CDR2 are ENHRY and SYGVKD. The CDR3 nucleotides are TGTGCCATCAGTGAGTCGACAAGGGTTGGTGAGCAGTTCTTC. It encodes CAISESTRVGEQFF.